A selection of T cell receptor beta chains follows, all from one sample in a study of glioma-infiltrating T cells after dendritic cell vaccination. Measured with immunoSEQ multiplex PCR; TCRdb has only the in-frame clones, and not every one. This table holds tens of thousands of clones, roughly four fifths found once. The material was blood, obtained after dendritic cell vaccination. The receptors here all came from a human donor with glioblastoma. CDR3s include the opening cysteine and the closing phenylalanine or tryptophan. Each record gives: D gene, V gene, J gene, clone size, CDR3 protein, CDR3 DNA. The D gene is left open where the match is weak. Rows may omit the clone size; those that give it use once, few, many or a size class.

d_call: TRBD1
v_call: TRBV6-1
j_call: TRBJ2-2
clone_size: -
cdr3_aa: CASSEQGVATGELFF
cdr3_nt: TGTGCCAGCAGTGAACAGGGGGTAGCCACCGGGGAGCTGTTTTTT

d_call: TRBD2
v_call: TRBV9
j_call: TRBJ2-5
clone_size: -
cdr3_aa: CASSVARGGETQYF
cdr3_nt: TGTGCCAGCAGCGTAGCTAGGGGAGGGGAGACCCAGTACTTC

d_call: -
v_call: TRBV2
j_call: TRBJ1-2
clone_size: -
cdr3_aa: CASSEQGNGYTF
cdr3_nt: TGTGCCAGCAGTGAACAGGGGAATGGCTACACCTTC

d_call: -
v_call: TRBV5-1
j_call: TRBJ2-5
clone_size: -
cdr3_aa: CASSQTSGETQYF
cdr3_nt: TGCGCCAGCAGCCAGACTAGTGGAGAGACCCAGTACTTC

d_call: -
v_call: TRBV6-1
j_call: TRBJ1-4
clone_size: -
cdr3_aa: CASSEALAGTSAKLFF
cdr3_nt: TGTGCCAGCAGTGAAGCCTTAGCGGGCACAAGCGCGAAACTGTTTTTT

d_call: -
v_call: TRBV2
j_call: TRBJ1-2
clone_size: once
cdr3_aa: CASSEVGAGLAYGYTF
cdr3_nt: TGTGCCAGCAGTGAAGTGGGCGCGGGGTTGGCCTATGGCTACACCTTC

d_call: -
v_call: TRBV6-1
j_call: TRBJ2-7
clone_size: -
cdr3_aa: CASSEAGLYEQYF
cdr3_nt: TGTGCCAGCAGTGAGGCAGGCCTCTACGAGCAGTACTTC

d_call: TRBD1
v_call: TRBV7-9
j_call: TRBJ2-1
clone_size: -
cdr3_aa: CASSLGTGGFNEQFF
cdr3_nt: TGTGCCAGCAGCTTAGGGACAGGGGGTTTCAATGAGCAGTTCTTC

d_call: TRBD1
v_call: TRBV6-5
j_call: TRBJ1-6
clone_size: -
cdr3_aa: CASTRGASPLHF
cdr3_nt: TGTGCCAGCACCAGGGGGGCTTCACCCCTCCACTTT

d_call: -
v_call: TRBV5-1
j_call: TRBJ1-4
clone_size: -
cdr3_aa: CASSFGGDDEKLFF
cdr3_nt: TGCGCCAGCAGCTTCGGGGGTGACGATGAAAAACTGTTTTTT

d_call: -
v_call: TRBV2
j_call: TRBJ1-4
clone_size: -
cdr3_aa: CASSDQREKLFF
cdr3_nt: TGTGCCAGCAGTGACCAGAGGGAAAAACTGTTTTTT

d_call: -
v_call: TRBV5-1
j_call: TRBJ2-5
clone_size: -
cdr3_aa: CASSLADSQETQYF
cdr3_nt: TGCGCCAGCAGCTTGGCCGACTCGCAGGAGACCCAGTACTTC

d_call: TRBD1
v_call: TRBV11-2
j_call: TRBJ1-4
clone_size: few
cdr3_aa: CASRETGTGYEKLFF
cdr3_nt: TGTGCCAGCAGGGAGACCGGGACAGGATATGAAAAACTGTTTTTT

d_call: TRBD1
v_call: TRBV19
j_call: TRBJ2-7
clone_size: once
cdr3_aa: CASRPQGAPTYEQYF
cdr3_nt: TGTGCCAGTAGGCCACAGGGGGCCCCAACCTACGAGCAGTACTTC

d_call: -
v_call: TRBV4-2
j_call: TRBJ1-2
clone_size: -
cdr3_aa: CASSQDWAGALNNYGYTF
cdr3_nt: TGTGCCAGCAGCCAAGATTGGGCAGGCGCATTGAATAACTATGGCTACACCTTC

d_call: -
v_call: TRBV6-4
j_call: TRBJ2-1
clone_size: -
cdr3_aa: CASSDSARTTIDEQFF
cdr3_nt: TGTGCCAGCAGTGACTCGGCTAGGACTACAATCGATGAGCAGTTCTTC

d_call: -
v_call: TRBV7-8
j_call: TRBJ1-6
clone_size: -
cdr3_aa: CASSSGQLPSSYNSPLHF
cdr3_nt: TGTGCCAGCAGTTCTGGACAGCTACCGAGCTCCTATAATTCACCCCTCCACTTT

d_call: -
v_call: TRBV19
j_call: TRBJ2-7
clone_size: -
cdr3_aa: CASSMTGTSYEQYF
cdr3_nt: TGTGCCAGCTCGATGACAGGTACCTCCTACGAGCAGTACTTC

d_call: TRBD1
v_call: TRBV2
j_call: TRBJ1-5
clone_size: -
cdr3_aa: CASRVRTGGNQPQHF
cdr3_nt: TGTGCCAGCAGAGTACGGACAGGAGGCAATCAGCCCCAGCATTTT

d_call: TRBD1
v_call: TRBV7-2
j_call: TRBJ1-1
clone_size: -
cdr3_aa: CASSLLGQRNTEAFF
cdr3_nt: TGTGCCAGCAGCTTATTGGGACAGAGAAACACTGAAGCTTTCTTT

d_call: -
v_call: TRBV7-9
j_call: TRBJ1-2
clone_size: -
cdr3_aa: CASSFSSAGRGYGYTF
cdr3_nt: TGTGCCAGCAGCTTCTCCTCCGCGGGGCGAGGGTATGGCTACACCTTC

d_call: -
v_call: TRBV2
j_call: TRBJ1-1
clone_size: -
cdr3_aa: CASSGRGNTEAFF
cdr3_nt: TGTGCCAGCAGTGGCCGGGGGAACACTGAAGCTTTCTTT

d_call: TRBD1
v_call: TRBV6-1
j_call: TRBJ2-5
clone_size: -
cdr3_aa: CASSEMWGTGGIETQYF
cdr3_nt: TGTGCCAGCAGTGAAATGTGGGGGACAGGGGGCATAGAGACCCAGTACTTC

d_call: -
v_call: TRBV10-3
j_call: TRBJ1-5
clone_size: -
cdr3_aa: CAISELGLGSGAYSNQPQHF
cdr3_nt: TGTGCCATCAGTGAGCTGGGTTTGGGCAGTGGGGCTTATAGCAATCAGCCCCAGCATTTT

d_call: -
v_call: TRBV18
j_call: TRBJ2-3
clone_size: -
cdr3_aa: CASSPGQADTQYF
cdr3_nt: TGTGCCAGCTCACCGGGACAAGCAGATACGCAGTATTTT

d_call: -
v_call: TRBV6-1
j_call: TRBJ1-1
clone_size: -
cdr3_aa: CASSTTLQGSEAFF
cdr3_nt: TGTGCCAGCAGCACCACCCTTCAGGGTAGTGAAGCTTTCTTT